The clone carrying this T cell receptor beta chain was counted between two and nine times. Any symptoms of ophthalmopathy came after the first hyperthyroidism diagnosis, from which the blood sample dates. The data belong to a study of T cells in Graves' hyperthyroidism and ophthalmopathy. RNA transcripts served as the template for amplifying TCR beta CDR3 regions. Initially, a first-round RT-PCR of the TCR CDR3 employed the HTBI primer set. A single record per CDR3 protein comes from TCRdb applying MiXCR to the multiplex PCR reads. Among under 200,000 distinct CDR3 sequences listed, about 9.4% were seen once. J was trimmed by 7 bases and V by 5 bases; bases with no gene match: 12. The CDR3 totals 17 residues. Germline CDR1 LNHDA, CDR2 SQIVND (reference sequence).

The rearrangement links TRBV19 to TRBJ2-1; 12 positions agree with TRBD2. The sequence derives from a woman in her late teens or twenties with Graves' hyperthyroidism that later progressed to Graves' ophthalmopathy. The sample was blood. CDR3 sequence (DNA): TGTGCCAGTAGTGCACTAGCGGGAGGCCCTATTCGAAATGAGCAGTTCTTC. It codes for CASSALAGGPIRNEQFF.